This T cell receptor beta chain was captured in a study of molecular identifiers for immune sequencing clone quantification. Each CDR3 protein is one row after TCRdb ran MiXCR on the PCR reads. The data contain around 100,000 distinct CDR3 sequences, about 32% of them singletons. Comment on this clonotype: Germline and junction disagree at one end, which may indicate a read error.

There are 16 residues in the CDR3. Germline CDR1 and CDR2: DFQATT and SNEGSKA (reference sequence). Naive CD8 T cells were sorted, and the gate applied was CD8+CD4-CCR7+CD45RA+. The sample comprised naive CD8+ T cells from blood, with Jurkat cell RNA spiked in. Subset noted: FACS-sorted CD8+CD4-CCR7+CD45RA+ naive T cells. This TCR was recovered from a human donor in good health. Some libraries in this study had Jurkat cell RNA spiked in. The genes are TRBV20-1 and TRBJ2-1; TRBD2 matches at 9 bases. DNA for the CDR3: TGCAGTGCTATCATTTTGACTAGCGGTGATTACAAAGAGCAGTTCTTC. Encoded protein: CSAIILTSGDYKEQFF.